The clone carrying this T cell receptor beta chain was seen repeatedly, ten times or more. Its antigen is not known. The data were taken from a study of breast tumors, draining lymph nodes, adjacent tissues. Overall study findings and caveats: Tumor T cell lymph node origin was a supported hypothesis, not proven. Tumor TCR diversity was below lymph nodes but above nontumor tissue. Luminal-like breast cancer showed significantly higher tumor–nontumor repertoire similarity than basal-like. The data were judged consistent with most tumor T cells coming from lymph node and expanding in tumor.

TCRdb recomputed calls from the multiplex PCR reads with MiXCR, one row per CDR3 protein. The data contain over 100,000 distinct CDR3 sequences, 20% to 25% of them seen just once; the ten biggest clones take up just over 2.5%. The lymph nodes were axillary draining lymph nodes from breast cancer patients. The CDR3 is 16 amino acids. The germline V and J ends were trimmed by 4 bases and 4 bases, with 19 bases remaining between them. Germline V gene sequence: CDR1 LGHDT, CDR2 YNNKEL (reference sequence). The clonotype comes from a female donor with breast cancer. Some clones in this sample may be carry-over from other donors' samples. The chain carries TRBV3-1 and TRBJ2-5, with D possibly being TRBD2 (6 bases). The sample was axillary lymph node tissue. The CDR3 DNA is TGTGCCAGCAGCCTCGATCAGGGAGGATTACGAGAGACCCAGTACTTC. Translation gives CASSLDQGGLRETQYF.